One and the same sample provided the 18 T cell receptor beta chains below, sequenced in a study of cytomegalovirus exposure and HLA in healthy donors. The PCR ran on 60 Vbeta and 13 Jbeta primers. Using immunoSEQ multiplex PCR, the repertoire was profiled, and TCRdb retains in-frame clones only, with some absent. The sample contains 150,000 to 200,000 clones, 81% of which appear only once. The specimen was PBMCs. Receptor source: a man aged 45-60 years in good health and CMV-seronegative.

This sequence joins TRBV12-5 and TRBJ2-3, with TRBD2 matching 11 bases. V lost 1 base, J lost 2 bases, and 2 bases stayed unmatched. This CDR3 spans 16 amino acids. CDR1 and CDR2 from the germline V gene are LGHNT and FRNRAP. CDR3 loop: CASGLAGLADTDTQYF. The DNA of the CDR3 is TGTGCTAGTGGTTTGGCGGGACTAGCGGACACAGATACGCAGTATTTT.

The chain's CDR3 is CASSTTGGEQYF. CDR3 coding DNA: TGCGCCAGCAGCACGACAGGGGGCGAGCAGTACTTC. The gene calls are TRBV10-2 and TRBJ2-7; 9 bases fit TRBD1. V was pared by 6 bases and J by 6 bases, with 3 bases of the junction left unmatched. The CDR3 length is 12 residues. Per germline, CDR1 WSHSY and CDR2 SAAADI.

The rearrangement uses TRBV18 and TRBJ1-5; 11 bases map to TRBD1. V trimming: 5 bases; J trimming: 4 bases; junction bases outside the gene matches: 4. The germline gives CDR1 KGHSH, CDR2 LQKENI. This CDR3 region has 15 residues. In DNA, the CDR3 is TGTGCCAGCTCATCCGGGACAGGGGGAAATCAGCCCCAGCATTTT. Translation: CASSSGTGGNQPQHF.

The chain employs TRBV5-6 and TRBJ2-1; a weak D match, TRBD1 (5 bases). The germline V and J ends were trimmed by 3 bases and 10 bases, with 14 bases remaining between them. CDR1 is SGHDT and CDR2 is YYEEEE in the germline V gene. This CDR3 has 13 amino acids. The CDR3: CASSWGREDEQFF. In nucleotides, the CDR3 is TGTGCCAGCAGCTGGGGCAGGGAAGACGAGCAGTTCTTC.

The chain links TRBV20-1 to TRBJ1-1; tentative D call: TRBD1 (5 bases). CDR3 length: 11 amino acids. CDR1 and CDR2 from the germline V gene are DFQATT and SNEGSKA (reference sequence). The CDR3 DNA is TGCAGGGTACTCGGGGGGACTGAAGCTTTCTTT. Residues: CRVLGGTEAFF.

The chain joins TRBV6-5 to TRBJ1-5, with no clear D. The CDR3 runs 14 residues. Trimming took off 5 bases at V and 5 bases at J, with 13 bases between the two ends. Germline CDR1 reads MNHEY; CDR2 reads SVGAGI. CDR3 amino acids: CASSESGGYQPQHF. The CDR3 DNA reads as TGTGCCAGCAGTGAATCGGGCGGGTATCAGCCCCAGCATTTT.

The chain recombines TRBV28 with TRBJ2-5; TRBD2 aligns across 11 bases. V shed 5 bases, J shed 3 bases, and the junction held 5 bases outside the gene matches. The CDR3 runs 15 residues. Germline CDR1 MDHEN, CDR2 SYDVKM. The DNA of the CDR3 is TGTGCCAGCAGTCACCAGACTAGCGGGGAAGAGACCCAGTACTTC. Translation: CASSHQTSGEETQYF.

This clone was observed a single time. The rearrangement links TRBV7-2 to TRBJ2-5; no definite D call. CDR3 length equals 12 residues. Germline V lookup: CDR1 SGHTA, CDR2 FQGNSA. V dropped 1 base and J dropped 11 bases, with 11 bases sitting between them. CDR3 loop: CASSLVVGEQYF. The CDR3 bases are TGTGCCAGCAGCTTAGTCGTAGGAGAGCAGTACTTC.

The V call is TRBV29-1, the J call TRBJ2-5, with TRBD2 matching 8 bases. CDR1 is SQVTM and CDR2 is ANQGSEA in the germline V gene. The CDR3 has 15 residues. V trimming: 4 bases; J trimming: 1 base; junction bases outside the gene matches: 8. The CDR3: CSVVERGTIQETQYF. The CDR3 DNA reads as TGCAGCGTTGTGGAGCGGGGGACAATCCAAGAGACCCAGTACTTC.

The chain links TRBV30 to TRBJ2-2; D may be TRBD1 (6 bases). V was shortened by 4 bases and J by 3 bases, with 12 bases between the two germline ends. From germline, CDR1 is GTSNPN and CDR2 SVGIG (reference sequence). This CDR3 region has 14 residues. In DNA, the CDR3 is TGTGCCTGGAAAGGGACACTTCACACCGGGGAGCTGTTTTTT. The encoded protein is CAWKGTLHTGELFF.

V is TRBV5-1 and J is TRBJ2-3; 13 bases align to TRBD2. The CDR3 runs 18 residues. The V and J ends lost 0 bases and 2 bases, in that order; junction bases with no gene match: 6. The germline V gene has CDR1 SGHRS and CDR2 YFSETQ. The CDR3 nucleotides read TGCGCCAGCAGCTTGGAGGGACTAGCGGGGCCCTTCACAGATACGCAGTATTTT. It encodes CASSLEGLAGPFTDTQYF.

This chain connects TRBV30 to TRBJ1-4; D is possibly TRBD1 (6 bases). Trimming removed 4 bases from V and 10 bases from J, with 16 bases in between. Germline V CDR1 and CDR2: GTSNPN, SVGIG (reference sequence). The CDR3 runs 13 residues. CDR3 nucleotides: TGTGCCTGGAAAGGCAGGGGTCTAGGAAAACTGTTTTTT. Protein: CAWKGRGLGKLFF. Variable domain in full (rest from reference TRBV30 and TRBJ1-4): SQTIHQWPATLVQPVGSPLSLECTVEGTSNPNLYWYRQAAGRGLQLLFYSVGIGQISSEVPQNLSASRPQDRQFILSSKKLLLSDSGFYLCAWKGRGLGKLFFGSGTQLSVL.

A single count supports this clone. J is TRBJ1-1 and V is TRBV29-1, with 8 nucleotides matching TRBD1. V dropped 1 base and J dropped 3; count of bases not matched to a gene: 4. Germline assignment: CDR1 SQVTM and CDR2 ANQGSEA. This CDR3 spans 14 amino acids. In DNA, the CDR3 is TGCAGCGTTGAAGCAGGGGGCGCCGACACTGAAGCTTTCTTT. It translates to CSVEAGGADTEAFF.

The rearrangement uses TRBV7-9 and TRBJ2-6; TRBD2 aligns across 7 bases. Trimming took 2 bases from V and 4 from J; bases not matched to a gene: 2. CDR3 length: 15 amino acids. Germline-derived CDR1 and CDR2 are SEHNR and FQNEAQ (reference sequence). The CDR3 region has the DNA TGTGCCAGCAGCTTAAGCGGGGACGGGGCCAACGTCCTGACTTTC. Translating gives CASSLSGDGANVLTF.

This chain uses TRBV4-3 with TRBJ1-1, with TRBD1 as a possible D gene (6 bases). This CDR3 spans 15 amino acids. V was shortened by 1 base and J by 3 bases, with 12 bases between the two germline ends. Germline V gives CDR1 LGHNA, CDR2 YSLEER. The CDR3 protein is CASSQARGAYTEAFF. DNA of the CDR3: TGCGCCAGCAGCCAAGCCAGGGGCGCGTACACTGAAGCTTTCTTT.

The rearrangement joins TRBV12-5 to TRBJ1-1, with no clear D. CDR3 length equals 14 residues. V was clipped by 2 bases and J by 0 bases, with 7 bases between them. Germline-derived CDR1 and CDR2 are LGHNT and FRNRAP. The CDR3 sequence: CASGLTAVNTEAFF. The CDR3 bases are TGTGCTAGTGGTTTGACAGCCGTGAACACTGAAGCTTTCTTT.

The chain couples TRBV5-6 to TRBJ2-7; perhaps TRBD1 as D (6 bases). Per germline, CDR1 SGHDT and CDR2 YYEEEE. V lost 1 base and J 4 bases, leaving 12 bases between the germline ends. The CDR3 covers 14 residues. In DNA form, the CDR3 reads TGTGCCAGCAGCTTGCAGGGACACTTATACGAGCAGTACTTC. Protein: CASSLQGHLYEQYF. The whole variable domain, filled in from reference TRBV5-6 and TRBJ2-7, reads DAGVTQSPTHLIKTRGQQVTLRCSPKSGHDTVSWYQQALGQGPQFIFQYYEEEERQRGNFPDRFSGHQFPNYSSELNVNALLLGDSALYLCASSLQGHLYEQYFGPGTRLTVT.

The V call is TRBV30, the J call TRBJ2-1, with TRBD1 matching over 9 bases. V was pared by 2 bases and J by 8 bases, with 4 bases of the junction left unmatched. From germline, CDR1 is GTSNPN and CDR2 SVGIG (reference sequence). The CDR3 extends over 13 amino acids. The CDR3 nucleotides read TGTGCCTGGAGTCAGGACAGGGGACATGAGCAGTTCTTC. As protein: CAWSQDRGHEQFF. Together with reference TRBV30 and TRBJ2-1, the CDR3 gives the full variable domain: SQTIHQWPATLVQPVGSPLSLECTVEGTSNPNLYWYRQAAGRGLQLLFYSVGIGQISSEVPQNLSASRPQDRQFILSSKKLLLSDSGFYLCAWSQDRGHEQFFGPGTRLTVL.